This TCR beta chain was captured by sequencing in a study of blood T cell repertoires in COVID-19 (dated by TCRdb to between 2020 and 2021). Regarding the study in general: Collaborator samples came from the United States, Italy and Spain and covered acute and convalescent phases of COVID-19. The prospective study material was composed of cDNA or gDNA derived from T cells, B-cell-depleted T cells, or PBMCs. Deeply sampled blood TCRbeta repertoires from subjects exposed to, actively infected with, or recovered from COVID-19 were included in the dataset. The repertoires were made available in a free public database intended to serve as a resource for research on the immune response to SARS-CoV-2. Samples were obtained from the ongoing ImmuneRACE study (first 160 participants) and from some 1,300 subjects provided by 6 global collaborators. A de-identified subject ID, COVID-19 status, age in years and sex were almost always included in the sample metadata. Where HLA class I and class II types were available, the types were taken from metadata supplied by the sample provider, not from assay-based typing.

Each collaborating institution followed its own protocols to collect whole blood in K2EDTA tubes. For TCRbeta analysis, collaborator samples were shipped as frozen whole blood, as isolated PBMCs, or as DNA extracted from either sample type. The germline V gene yields SGHVS for CDR1 and FQNEAQ for CDR2. Relative to germline, V is 3 bases shorter and J is 4 bases shorter, with 19 bases between their ends. The CDR3 covers 16 residues, taking in both the cysteine and the phenylalanine. The retained sequence is limited to the CDR3, 48 bases, with the frame set at the first base. Study-wide findings and limitations: Clinical and demographic metadata were provided uncurated, with the amount varying by source and participant.

Concerning this clone itself: Its antigen has not been determined. Qualities for individual bases were not recorded, and no much larger clone is one base off.

TCRbeta CDR3 regions were amplified from genomic DNA using the immunoSEQ Assay, a bias-controlled multiplex PCR. On the study's bioinformatics: Nucleated cell counts per sample were estimated from amplification of reference gene primers within the assay. Sequence reads were collapsed and filtered to measure the absolute abundance of every unique TCRbeta CDR3 rearrangement. For each sample, productive Simpson clonality was calculated by taking the square root of Simpson's diversity index across productive rearrangements. TCRdb took this table from immuneACCESS and kept in-frame rearrangements with V and J called. Such tables lack part of the clones; where checked against another copy, unresolved V genes explain under half of the gap, and the rest is unexplained. V, J and clone size were drawn from that table, and D and trimming were deduced from the DNA. This sample gives roughly 320,000 clones in total; about 88% of them show up just once. The ten most abundant clones make up roughly 1.3% of the sample.

The source of this sequence is a man between 65 and 80 years old with acute or convalescent COVID-19. The sequenced sample consisted of peripheral blood. The rearrangement joined TRBV7-8 to TRBJ2-7; the best D guess is TRBD2, with 6 bases matching. The bases read TGTGCCAGCAGCTTCCCTCAAACGGGGGAGCCATACGAGCAGTACTTC. Translated, it gives CASSFPQTGEPYEQYF. Full variable domain (CDR3 extended with the reference TRBV7-8 and TRBJ2-7 proteins): GAGVSQSPRYKVAKRGQDVALRCDPISGHVSLFWYQQALGQGPEFLTYFQNEAQLDKSGLPSDRFFAERPEGSVSTLKIQRTQQEDSAVYLCASSFPQTGEPYEQYFGPGTRLTVT.